This T cell receptor beta chain was recorded in a study of T cell changes during pregnancy in multiple sclerosis (dated by TCRdb to between 2017 and 2020). Concerning the study at large: The study examined how the T cell repertoire changed over the course of pregnancy in women with multiple sclerosis.

Here V drops 4 bases and J drops 8 bases, and the junction holds 9 bases not matched to any gene. From the germline V gene, CDR1 is KGHSH and CDR2 is LQKENI. The CDR3 runs 16 residues from the cysteine to the phenylalanine. The sequence is cut down to CDR3 DNA, 48 bases in frame from base 1. This clone has a handful of counts. Which antigen it targets is not known. No much larger clone exists at a distance of one base, and base qualities are not known. Receptor amplification or capture employed the immunoSEQ multiplex PCR assay. The source is immuneACCESS, and TCRdb retained only in-frame sequences with V and J called. Part of the clones is not carried over; for the studies checked, unresolved V genes explain less than half of this, and the remainder is unexplained. The sample table lists approximately 70,000 clones, 75% to 95% of them with a count of one. Together, the top ten hold around 0.41% of the sample.

The receptor chain draws on TRBV18 and TRBJ1-3, and 12 junction bases match TRBD1. The sequences come from CD4+ T cells from peripheral blood mononuclear cells, collected before pregnancy. The origin of this receptor is a female donor with multiple sclerosis, enrolled in a pregnancy study. CDR3 loop: CASSQLPGQGADTIYF. The DNA sequence is TGTGCCAGCTCACAACTACCGGGACAGGGGGCGGACACCATATATTTT.